The 22 T cell receptor beta chains below all came from one sample that was sequenced in a study of T cell responses to AZD1222 COVID-19 vaccine. Clones were sequenced by immunoSEQ multiplex PCR, and TCRdb holds only the in-frame ones, with some missing. The top ten hold 4.9% of the sample, which has tens of thousands of clones, about 90% seen once. This material consisted of peripheral blood, taken on day 0 of AZD1222 vaccination. These receptors originate from an adult in good health.

The rearrangement joins TRBV10-2 to TRBJ2-4; D possibly matches TRBD1 or TRBD2 (5 bases each). CDR3 length equals 16 residues. V dropped 3 bases and J dropped 8 bases, with 20 bases sitting between them. Per germline, CDR1 WSHSY and CDR2 SAAADI. CDR3 nucleotides: TGCGCCAGCAGTGACCCCGCCCGGGACGCGAGGGACATTCAGTACTTC. Residues: CASSDPARDARDIQYF.

The rearrangement uses TRBV6-6 and TRBJ1-5, with D uncertain. This CDR3 is built from 15 residues. Trimming cost V 6 bases and J 0 bases, with 12 bases left between them. CDR1 is MNHNY and CDR2 is SVGAGI in the germline V gene (reference sequence). In nucleotides, the CDR3 is TGTGCCAGCAGACCCGGACGGTATAGCAATCAGCCCCAGCATTTT. Translated: CASRPGRYSNQPQHF.

The CDR3, as DNA: TGTGCCATCAGTGCGGGGGCAGGGGACATTCAGTACTTC. This codes for CAISAGAGDIQYF. This chain uses TRBV10-3 with TRBJ2-4, with D tentatively TRBD1 or TRBD2 (6 bases each). The CDR3 consists of 13 residues. The germline V gene has CDR1 ENHRY and CDR2 SYGVKD. Deletions cut 4 bases from V and 8 bases from J, with 12 bases between.

The CDR3 region has the DNA TGTGCCAGCAGTCGCGGACTAGCGGGGGGTCGGGAGACCCAGTACTTC. Protein product: CASSRGLAGGRETQYF. The J gene is TRBJ2-5, the V gene TRBV7-3; 14 nucleotides match TRBD2. CDR1 SGHTA and CDR2 FQGTGA come from the germline V gene. V lost 6 bases and J lost 5; bases outside the gene matches: 8. CDR3 length: 16 residues. The full variable domain, in which reference TRBV7-3 and TRBJ2-5 provide the parts outside the CDR3, is GAGVSQTPSNKVTEKGKYVELRCDPISGHTALYWYRQSLGQGPEFLIYFQGTGAADDSGLPNDRFFAVRPEGSVSTLKIQRTERGDSAVYLCASSRGLAGGRETQYFGPGTRLLVL.

This clone has a handful of counts. The chain uses TRBV5-1 and TRBJ1-1, with a possible D match to TRBD1 (6 bases). CDR1 and CDR2 from the germline V gene are SGHRS and YFSETQ. Deletions cut 4 bases from V and 0 bases from J, with 13 bases between. This CDR3 is 15 amino acids long. The CDR3 DNA follows: TGCGCCAGCAGCGGGTTTGACAGGCTGAACACTGAAGCTTTCTTT. Translation: CASSGFDRLNTEAFF.

In DNA, the CDR3 is TGTGCCAGCAGCTTCACGGACAGGGAAGGAAACACCATATATTTT. It is translated as CASSFTDREGNTIYF. This chain uses TRBV6-2 or TRBV6-3 with TRBJ1-3, with 8 bases lining up with TRBD1. This CDR3 is built from 15 residues. V lost 6 bases and J lost 4; bases outside the gene matches: 8. The germline gives CDR1 MNHEY, CDR2 SVGEGT.

The rearrangement uses TRBV30 and TRBJ2-7; tentative D call: TRBD1 (6 bases). Germline CDR1 GTSNPN, CDR2 SVGIG (reference sequence). The CDR3 length is 14 residues. With 0 bases removed from V and 5 bases from J, the gap between germline ends came to 14 bases. The CDR3 protein is CAWSVGQGIHEQYF. The CDR3 DNA sequence: TGTGCCTGGAGTGTTGGTCAGGGGATCCACGAGCAGTACTTC.

J is TRBJ1-1 and V is TRBV2, with D maybe TRBD1 (5 bases). This CDR3 comprises 17 residues. CDR1 is SNHLY, CDR2 FYNNEI, per germline. V was cut by 0 bases and J by 6 bases, with 20 bases left in between. This chain's CDR3 is CASSEAGGLGTNAEAFF. The CDR3 DNA reads as TGTGCCAGCAGTGAAGCGGGGGGACTTGGGACGAATGCTGAAGCTTTCTTT.

The gene calls are TRBV19 and TRBJ2-1; TRBD2 matches at 11 bases. V dropped 5 bases and J dropped 4; count of bases not matched to a gene: 7. The CDR3 totals 16 residues. Germline V gene sequence: CDR1 LNHDA, CDR2 SQIVND (reference sequence). Here the CDR3 DNA reads TGTGCCAGTAGTCCCTATAGCGGGGGGGCATACAATGAGCAGTTCTTC. This gives the protein CASSPYSGGAYNEQFF.

This chain uses TRBV6-5 with TRBJ1-2, with D possibly being TRBD1 (5 bases). The CDR3 sequence is 13 residues long. Looked up from germline, CDR1 is MNHEY and CDR2 is SVGAGI. The ends were cut back, 2 bases at V and 8 bases at J, with 12 bases in the middle. CDR3 nucleotide sequence: TGTGCCAGCAGTTACGAGGGCAGGGAGGGCTACACCTTC. Translated, it gives CASSYEGREGYTF.

The rearrangement links TRBV19 to TRBJ1-3; the D is unclear. The CDR3 runs to 15 residues. V was trimmed by 6 bases and J by 1 base, leaving 13 bases between them. From germline, CDR1 is LNHDA and CDR2 SQIVND (reference sequence). The CDR3 DNA is TGTGCCAGTAGCGGACCCGGATCATCTGGAAACACCATATATTTT. This gives the protein CASSGPGSSGNTIYF.

The V call is TRBV11-2, the J call TRBJ2-7; D uncertain. Germline CDR1 is SGHAT and CDR2 is FQNNGV. The CDR3 runs to 15 residues. V shed 4 bases and J shed 2 bases, with 15 bases lying between them. CDR3 nucleotide sequence: TGTGCCAGCAGCTCATTTCAGGTTAGAACCTACGAGCAGTACTTC. Its protein product is CASSSFQVRTYEQYF.

The rearrangement joins TRBV18 to TRBJ2-5; 9 bases line up with TRBD1. Losses at the gene ends were 6 bases for V and 4 bases for J; bases not matched to a gene: 6. The CDR3 sequence is 14 residues long. CDR1 is KGHSH and CDR2 is LQKENI in the germline V gene. The CDR3, as DNA: TGTGCCAGCTCCCTGAACAGGGGGCGAGAGACCCAGTACTTC. Its protein is CASSLNRGRETQYF.

The gene calls are TRBV27 and TRBJ1-1; 9 bases map to TRBD1. CDR1 and CDR2 (germline): MNHEY, SMNVEV (reference sequence). The CDR3 runs 17 residues. With V trimmed by 3 bases and J by 1 base, 9 bases remained unmatched. CDR3 in amino acids: CASSLYTGGMGNTEAFF. CDR3 sequence (DNA): TGTGCCAGCAGTTTGTACACAGGGGGCATGGGGAACACTGAAGCTTTCTTT.

The CDR3 coding sequence is TGTGCCAGCAGTGCCGGGGGAGCCAATTCACCCCTCCACTTT. Its protein product is CASSAGGANSPLHF. This chain links TRBV3-1 (or the pseudogene TRBV3-2) with TRBJ1-6; a weak D match, TRBD1 (5 bases). The V end lost 6 bases, the J end lost 7 bases, and 13 bases lay between the germline ends. Germline V CDR1 and CDR2: LGHDT, YNNKEL (reference sequence). CDR3 length equals 14 residues.

The V gene is TRBV5-6, the J gene TRBJ1-1; D gene ambiguous. Germline V gene sequence: CDR1 SGHDT, CDR2 YYEEEE. Trimming removed 0 bases at V and 1 base at J, with 7 bases between. This CDR3 contains 14 residues. Here the CDR3 DNA reads TGTGCCAGCAGCTTGGGAGGCAAGAACACTGAAGCTTTCTTT. It yields the protein CASSLGGKNTEAFF.

The rearrangement joins TRBV18 to TRBJ2-2, with D tentatively TRBD1 or TRBD2 (5 bases each). Per germline, CDR1 KGHSH and CDR2 LQKENI. CDR3 length: 15 residues. Trimming took 3 bases from V and 1 from J, leaving 9 bases between them. This chain's CDR3 is CASSPRDGNTGELFF. CDR3 DNA sequence: TGTGCCAGCTCACCCCGGGACGGGAACACCGGGGAGCTGTTTTTT.

V usage is TRBV2 and J usage is TRBJ2-2; D gene unclear. The V end was cut by 9 bases, the J end by 3 bases, with 8 bases between. Germline-derived CDR1 and CDR2 are SNHLY and FYNNEI. This CDR3 contains 12 residues. The CDR3 DNA follows: TGTGCCAGGGGTCCCCACACCGGGGAGCTGTTTTTT. The encoded protein is CARGPHTGELFF. Full variable domain (rest looked up from reference TRBV2 and TRBJ2-2): EPEVTQTPSHQVTQMGQEVILRCVPISNHLYFYWYRQILGQKVEFLVSFYNNEISEKSEIFDDQFSVERPDGSNFTLKIRSTKLEDSAMYFCARGPHTGELFFGEGSRLTVL.

In its sample, this clone was seen a few times. The gene calls are TRBV4-2 and TRBJ1-1; the D gene is possibly TRBD1 (5 bases). The CDR3 is made up of 15 amino acids. Germline CDR1 and CDR2: LGHNA and YNFKEQ. Trimming removed 0 bases from V and 4 bases from J, with 12 bases in between. In DNA form, the CDR3 reads TGTGCCAGCAGCCAAGATGTGCAGGGTATCACTGAAGCTTTCTTT. Translated: CASSQDVQGITEAFF.

The chain links TRBV10-3 to TRBJ2-7; 9 bases are a match to TRBD1. Germline-derived CDR1 and CDR2 are ENHRY and SYGVKD. CDR3 length equals 16 residues. V shed 0 bases, J shed 2 bases, and the junction held 5 bases outside the gene matches. The CDR3 sequence: CAISESDGTGTYEQYF. DNA for the CDR3: TGTGCCATCAGTGAGTCCGACGGGACAGGGACCTACGAGCAGTACTTC.

DNA of the CDR3: TGTGCCAGTAGAGGACAGGATCGAAACACCATATATTTT. Its protein is CASRGQDRNTIYF. The genes are TRBV19 and TRBJ1-3; TRBD1 matches at 7 bases. The CDR3 is 13 amino acids. Germline-derived CDR1 and CDR2 are LNHDA and SQIVND (reference sequence). After removal of 6 bases from V and 5 bases from J, the junction contained 4 bases not matched to a gene. The complete variable domain, with remaining parts taken from reference TRBV19 and TRBJ1-3, reads DGGITQSPKYLFRKEGQNVTLSCEQNLNHDAMYWYRQDPGQGLRLIYYSQIVNDFQKGDIAEGYSVSREKKESFPLTVTSAQKNPTAFYLCASRGQDRNTIYFGEGSWLTVV.

This sequence joins TRBV2 and TRBJ1-1, with no clear D. Germline CDR1 and CDR2: SNHLY and FYNNEI. With 2 bases removed from V and 0 bases from J, the gap between germline ends came to 7 bases. The CDR3 loop spans 14 amino acids. CDR3 DNA: TGTGCCAGCAGTGAACCCCCTCTGAACACTGAAGCTTTCTTT. Protein: CASSEPPLNTEAFF.